These T cell receptor beta chains were read from a single sample in a study of blood T cell repertoires in COVID-19. Some clones are missing from TCRdb's copy, which holds only in-frame ones; the method was immunoSEQ multiplex PCR. The table shows 140,000 to 150,000 clones, with 75% to 90% occurring only once. Sequenced material: PBMCs or T cells enriched from blood (not recorded which). These receptors were taken from a man aged 50 or older who had recovered from COVID-19. CDR3s include the opening cysteine and the closing phenylalanine or tryptophan. D genes are given only for firm matches. Size values are once, few and many counts, or a class for expanded clones, and some rows have none.

v_gene	d_gene	abundance	j_gene	len	CDR3nt	CDR3aa
TRBV2	TRBD2	NA	TRBJ2-3	16	TGTGCCAGCCATCGCCTAGCGGGAGGGCCAGGAGATACGCAGTATTTT	CASHRLAGGPGDTQYF
TRBV9	TRBD2	NA	TRBJ2-1	18	TGTGCCAGCAGCGTAGAACTAGCGGGGGGGCGCTCCTACAATGAGCAGTTCTTC	CASSVELAGGRSYNEQFF
TRBV4-3	NA	NA	TRBJ2-1	15	TGCGCCAGCAGCCAAGAATGGGCTCACTACAATGAGCAGTTCTTC	CASSQEWAHYNEQFF
TRBV3-1/TRBV3-2	TRBD1	NA	TRBJ1-6	14	TGTGCCAGCAGCCTTCGACAGGGGAATTCACCCCTCCACTTT	CASSLRQGNSPLHF
TRBV5-1	TRBD1	NA	TRBJ1-2	17	TGCGCCAGCAGCCCGGGGACAGGGGACGTCTTGGGCTATGGCTACACCTTC	CASSPGTGDVLGYGYTF
TRBV6-5	TRBD2	few	TRBJ2-3	15	TGTGCCAGCAGACTTCAGTCGGGGGGAGGAGATACGCAGTATTTT	CASRLQSGGGDTQYF
TRBV28	NA	few	TRBJ1-1	14	TGTGCCAGCAGCTCAGGGGATAAGAGCACTGAAGCTTTCTTT	CASSSGDKSTEAFF
TRBV4-2	NA	few	TRBJ1-4	16	TGTGCCAGCAGCCAAGAATCCAGGGAGGGGCGTGAAAAACTGTTTTTT	CASSQESREGREKLFF
TRBV9	TRBD2	few	TRBJ2-2	17	TGTGCCAGCAGCCTATCGGCTAGCGGGAGGGGTACCGGGGAGCTGTTTTTT	CASSLSASGRGTGELFF
TRBV6-5	TRBD1	NA	TRBJ1-1	15	TGTGCCAGCAGTTCATCCGGGACAGGGAGGGCTGAAGCTTTCTTT	CASSSSGTGRAEAFF
TRBV25-1	NA	NA	TRBJ2-5	15	TGTGCCAGCAGTGAGTCGGCAGAGGTCGGCGAGACCCAGTACTTC	CASSESAEVGETQYF
TRBV5-1	TRBD1	NA	TRBJ1-1	14	TGCGCCAGCAGCTTGCTCAGGGGGGTGACTGAAGCTTTCTTT	CASSLLRGVTEAFF
TRBV6-4	TRBD1	NA	TRBJ1-6	14	TGTGCCAGCAGCGCCGAGACAGGGAATTCACCCCTCCACTTT	CASSAETGNSPLHF
TRBV30	TRBD1	NA	TRBJ2-4	19	TGTGCCTGGAGTAGAACGACAGGGAGTTCCAGCATAGCCAAAAACATTCAGTACTTC	CAWSRTTGSSSIAKNIQYF
TRBV28	TRBD2	NA	TRBJ2-7	15	TGTGCCAGCAGTTTGGGACTAGCGGGAACGCACGAGCAGTACTTC	CASSLGLAGTHEQYF
TRBV30	TRBD1	NA	TRBJ2-7	12	TGTGCCTGGGCCGGGACAGGGGGCCAAGAGTACTTC	CAWAGTGGQEYF
TRBV11-1	TRBD1	NA	TRBJ1-2	15	TGTGCCAGCAGCTTAACCCGGGACAGCAGTTATGGCTACACCTTC	CASSLTRDSSYGYTF
TRBV5-5	TRBD1	NA	TRBJ2-1	15	TGTGCCAGCAGCTTGAACACAGGGGGCATGAATGAGCAGTTCTTC	CASSLNTGGMNEQFF
TRBV11-1	TRBD1	NA	TRBJ1-2	15	TGTGCCAGCAGCTCCCGGGACAGGTATAACTATGGCTACACCTTC	CASSSRDRYNYGYTF
TRBV7-3	NA	NA	TRBJ2-3	16	TGTGCCAGCAGCACCCAGGGGGGTGGTGAAACAGATACGCAGTATTTT	CASSTQGGGETDTQYF
TRBV29-1	TRBD1	NA	TRBJ1-6	13	TGCAGCGTTGGAGGGACAGGGAATTCACCCCTCCACTTT	CSVGGTGNSPLHF
TRBV19	NA	NA	TRBJ1-5	14	TGTGCCAGTAGCAACACAGGGAGCAATCAGCCCCAGCATTTT	CASSNTGSNQPQHF
TRBV7-2	NA	NA	TRBJ2-1	13	TGTGCCAGCAGCTTAGGCGCGTACAATGAGCAGTTCTTC	CASSLGAYNEQFF
TRBV2	NA	once	TRBJ1-6	16	TGTGCCAGCAGTTACAGGGTCCCCCACTATAATTCACCCCTCCACTTT	CASSYRVPHYNSPLHF
TRBV4-3	NA	once	TRBJ2-3	16	TGCGCCAGCAGGCCCTCAGCAGGGGGGTTCGCAGATACGCAGTATTTT	CASRPSAGGFADTQYF
TRBV2	TRBD2	many	TRBJ2-3	13	TGTGCCAGCGGGACTAGCGGGAGGGATACGCAGTATTTT	CASGTSGRDTQYF
TRBV6-5	NA	NA	TRBJ2-1	16	TGTGCCAGCAGTTACTCGGTGGGGACACTTGGGGATGAGCAGTTCTTC	CASSYSVGTLGDEQFF
TRBV5-1	TRBD1	NA	TRBJ1-2	16	TGCGCCAGCAGCTCCTCCGGGACAGGGGGCCGCTATGGCTACACCTTC	CASSSSGTGGRYGYTF
TRBV7-2	TRBD1	NA	TRBJ1-2	13	TGTGCCACCCAGGGGACAGGTGGGGTTGGCTACACCTTC	CATQGTGGVGYTF
TRBV7-2	NA	NA	TRBJ2-3	15	TGTGCCAGCAGCCGGGACGCGGGGACCACAGATACGCAGTATTTT	CASSRDAGTTDTQYF
TRBV25-1	NA	NA	TRBJ2-3	16	TGTGCCAGCAGTGATCTTTACAGGGCCCGCACAGATACGCAGTATTTT	CASSDLYRARTDTQYF
TRBV30	TRBD1	NA	TRBJ1-2	14	TGTGCCTGGAGTGGCGGCCAGGGGGCTCATGGCTACACCTTC	CAWSGGQGAHGYTF
TRBV5-1	NA	once	TRBJ2-1	15	TGCGCCAGCAGCTTTTTTGGCAGGGTCGACAATGAGCAGTTCTTC	CASSFFGRVDNEQFF
TRBV7-2	TRBD2	NA	TRBJ2-5	15	TGTGCCAGCAGCCCGAGTGGTGGCGGGAGGGAGACCCAGTACTTC	CASSPSGGGRETQYF
TRBV5-6	NA	once	TRBJ1-4	15	TGTGCCAGCAGCGACGAACCGGGGGCTAATGAAAAACTGTTTTTT	CASSDEPGANEKLFF